The clone carrying this T cell receptor beta chain was seen many times. Using its own MiXCR run on the 5' RACE reads, TCRdb lists one record per CDR3 protein. The sample consists of tens of thousands of distinct CDR3 sequences, roughly a quarter of them appearing once. The TCR comes from a female donor with breast cancer. Sequences were obtained from tumor-infiltrating naive CD4+ T cells sorted from the breast tumor. Subset noted: naive CD4+ T cells, CD4+CD45RA+CD25-.

The CDR3 here is CASSVIGGSNQPQHF. DNA for the CDR3: TGTGCCAGCAGTGTCATAGGGGGTAGCAATCAGCCCCAGCATTTT. The genes are TRBV12-3 or TRBV12-4 and TRBJ1-5; possible D gene TRBD1, 6 bases. The CDR3 runs to 15 residues. Trimming took 5 bases from V and 0 from J, leaving 11 bases between them.